One TCR beta chain is described in this entry. These data belong to a study of blood T cell repertoires in COVID-19. Study context: COVID-19 samples, acute and convalescent, were from the United States, Italy and Spain. PBMCs, B-cell-depleted T cells, or T cells were the source of the cDNA or gDNA that made up the material.

The Seattle site enrolled patients during active infection and followed them longitudinally. Under the authors' procedure: From reference gene primer amplification, estimates of nucleated cell counts were derived. Clones were read by immunoSEQ multiplex PCR, and TCRdb kept only the in-frame ones, dropping some. V and J calls and clone size are as listed in that table; D and trimming were resolved from the DNA. The sample has under 250,000 clones, roughly 88% seen once. The CDR3 loop spans 14 amino acids. The V gene end was trimmed by 8 bases and the J gene end by 5 bases; junction bases not matched to a gene: 11. Germline assignment: CDR1 LNHDA and CDR2 SQIVND (reference sequence).

This sequence originates from a woman aged 80 or older with COVID-19, enrolled during active disease. Sequenced: peripheral blood. The chain joins TRBV19 to TRBJ2-5, with 7 bases fitting TRBD1. Here the CDR3 reads CASARGGAGETQYF. The CDR3 DNA sequence: TGTGCCAGTGCCCGAGGGGGCGCCGGGGAGACCCAGTACTTC. Variable domain in full (rest from reference TRBV19 and TRBJ2-5): DGGITQSPKYLFRKEGQNVTLSCEQNLNHDAMYWYRQDPGQGLRLIYYSQIVNDFQKGDIAEGYSVSREKKESFPLTVTSAQKNPTAFYLCASARGGAGETQYFGPGTRLLVL.